Listed below are T cell receptor beta chains from one sample, sequenced in a study of blood T cell repertoires in COVID-19. This table comes from immunoSEQ multiplex PCR, and its TCRdb copy is limited to in-frame clones, with some not included. The sample lists around 26,000 clones; roughly 94% were seen once. Sequencing used peripheral blood. These receptors were obtained from a man aged 65 to 85 with active COVID-19. Both conserved end residues are part of each CDR3. The D gene is left open where the match is weak. Size is stated for part of the rows, as once, few or many counts, or as a class when the clone is expanded.

TRBJ1-1	TRBV7-3	TRBD1	once	CASRTGPNTEAFF	TGTGCCTCCCGGACAGGCCCGAACACTGAAGCTTTCTTT
TRBJ1-2	TRBV6-2/TRBV6-3	.	once	CASSYYGSSYGYTF	TGTGCCAGCAGTTACTACGGGAGTTCCTATGGCTACACCTTC
TRBJ2-7	TRBV7-2	TRBD1	.	CASSLDIQGARSEQYF	TGTGCCAGCAGCTTAGATATTCAGGGGGCTCGAAGCGAGCAGTACTTC
TRBJ2-1	TRBV6-5	.	once	CASRTAVNEQFF	TGTGCCAGCAGAACTGCCGTCAATGAGCAGTTCTTC
TRBJ2-1	TRBV7-2	.	few	CASSFVLSVEQFF	TGTGCCAGCAGCTTTGTCCTTTCTGTGGAGCAGTTCTTC
TRBJ2-1	TRBV6-2/TRBV6-3	TRBD1	.	CASSWDRVPFF	TGTGCCAGCAGTTGGGACAGGGTGCCGTTCTTC
TRBJ2-1	TRBV28	TRBD2	once	CASAPLSSGRYNEQFF	TGTGCCAGCGCTCCTTTGAGTAGCGGGAGATACAATGAGCAGTTCTTC
TRBJ2-7	TRBV3-1/TRBV3-2	TRBD1	.	CASSLTGSYEQYF	TGTGCCAGCAGCCTGACAGGGTCCTACGAGCAGTACTTC
TRBJ2-7	TRBV19	TRBD1	.	CASKQGYEQYF	TGTGCCAGTAAACAGGGGTACGAGCAGTACTTC
TRBJ2-5	TRBV4-1	.	.	CASSQDLTRGETQYF	TGCGCCAGCAGCCAAGATCTCACTAGAGGAGAGACCCAGTACTTC
TRBJ1-2	TRBV7-2	.	.	CASSSTTRVSGYGYTF	TGTGCCAGCAGCTCGACCACTAGGGTTTCGGGCTATGGCTACACCTTC
TRBJ1-1	TRBV7-3	.	.	CASSWEQSTEAFF	TGTGCCAGCAGCTGGGAGCAGAGCACTGAAGCTTTCTTT
TRBJ2-2	TRBV27	.	.	CASSLGGYTGELFF	TGTGCCAGCAGTTTGGGGGGATACACCGGGGAGCTGTTTTTT
TRBJ2-1	TRBV5-8	.	.	CASSLLTGLYNNEQFF	TGTGCCAGCAGCTTATTGACAGGCCTGTACAACAATGAGCAGTTCTTC
TRBJ1-3	TRBV7-9	TRBD1	.	CASSPDRVGNTIYF	TGTGCCAGCAGTCCGGACAGGGTAGGAAACACCATATATTTT
TRBJ1-3	TRBV29-1	.	.	CSATGVSGNTIYF	TGCAGCGCTACAGGAGTCTCTGGAAACACCATATATTTT